This T cell receptor beta chain originates from a study of blood T cell repertoires in COVID-19. Profiled with immunoSEQ multiplex PCR; TCRdb holds only in-frame clones, not every one. This table has under 150,000 clones, over 75% appearing once. The CDR3 runs 14 residues. Germline CDR1 and CDR2: SGHAT and FQNNGV. The V end lost 6 bases, the J end lost 4 bases, and 12 bases lay between the germline ends. The sequenced sample consisted of PBMCs or T cells enriched from blood (not recorded which). This sequence originates from a man aged 50-60 years in a cohort exposed to, infected with or recovered from COVID-19 (not recorded which). The chain joins TRBV11-2 to TRBJ2-2; weak D call: TRBD2 (5 bases). CDR3 bases: TGTGCCAGCAGAAATCCGGGGTTCACCGGGGAGCTGTTTTTT. Protein product: CASRNPGFTGELFF.